The 15 T cell receptor beta chains presented below share a single source sample, sequenced in a study of T-cell reconstitution after alpha-beta-depleted transplantation in children. Preparation of the TCRbeta library involved a method that used unique molecular identifiers. TCRdb re-called the PCR reads with MiXCR, one entry per CDR3 protein. The sample lists 400,000 to 450,000 distinct CDR3 sequences, approximately 42% occurring once. The sequenced sample was PBMCs, obtained before TCRalphabeta/CD19-depleted stem cell transplant. The origin of the receptors is a girl aged 2 to 9 with aplastic anemia, due to receive a stem cell transplant.

V gene TRBV7-7 combines with J gene TRBJ2-7, with D possibly matching TRBD1 (5 bases). This CDR3 contains 13 residues. Per the germline V gene, CDR1 is SSHAT and CDR2 is FNYEAQ (reference sequence). Between the trimmed V and J ends, which lost 5 bases and 4 bases, there was a span of 12 bases. Written as DNA, the CDR3 is TGTGCCAGCAGCGCCCTTAGGGGATACGAGCAGTACTTC. The encoded protein is CASSALRGYEQYF. Looking up the rest from reference TRBV7-7 and TRBJ2-7 gives the full variable domain: GAGVSQSPRYKVTKRGQDVTLRCDPISSHATLYWYQQALGQGPEFLTYFNYEAQPDKSGLPSDRFSAERPEGSISTLTIQRTEQRDSAMYRCASSALRGYEQYFGPGTRLTVT.

This clonotype was observed a few times. The gene calls are TRBV20-1 and TRBJ2-7, with a tentative D call TRBD2 (6 bases). V lost 0 bases and J lost 7, with 13 bases in between. This CDR3 is 13 amino acids long. CDR1 and CDR2 (germline): DFQATT, SNEGSKA (reference sequence). DNA of the CDR3: TGCAGTGCTAGAGACCCGAGGGACTGGGAGCAGTACTTC. Translated: CSARDPRDWEQYF.

This clonotype was seen ten or more times. This sequence joins TRBV29-1 and TRBJ2-1; TRBD2 matches 10 bases. CDR3 length: 16 residues. Germline CDR1 is SQVTM and CDR2 is ANQGSEA. J lost 6 bases, V lost 6 bases, and 14 bases had no gene match. The CDR3 DNA is TGCAGCGTGGGGGGTAGCGGGAGGACCTCAAGCAATGAGCAGTTCTTC. It is translated as CSVGGSGRTSSNEQFF.

In this sample, this clonotype turned up many times. The gene calls are TRBV6-5 and TRBJ2-7; 7 positions agree with TRBD2. Looked up from germline, CDR1 is MNHEY and CDR2 is SVGAGI. The CDR3 is 14 residues long. Trimming removed 7 bases from V and 3 bases from J; junction bases left unmatched: 9. CDR3 bases: TGTGCCAGCACCCGACTAGCCGGGGTCTACGAGCAGTACTTC. Protein: CASTRLAGVYEQYF.

The V call is TRBV12-3 or TRBV12-4, the J call TRBJ2-1; 8 nucleotides agree with TRBD1. The CDR3 contains 15 residues. V shed 6 bases and J 0 bases; nucleotides not matched to a gene: 4. The CDR3, as DNA: TGTGCCAGCAGCGATGGGACAGGCTCCTACAATGAGCAGTTCTTC. Residues: CASSDGTGSYNEQFF.

The chain recombines TRBV24-1 with TRBJ2-1; 8 bases are a match to TRBD1. This CDR3 contains 16 residues. With 2 bases clipped from V and 4 bases from J, the junction kept 6 bases outside the gene matches. CDR1 and CDR2 (germline): KGHDR, SFDVKD. The CDR3 region has the DNA TGTGCCACCAGTGATTCCCGGACAGGGTTGTACAATGAGCAGTTCTTC. It is translated as CATSDSRTGLYNEQFF.

Notes on this clonotype: One junction end does not reproduce the germline sequence, and a read error may be involved. V and J are TRBV20-1 and TRBJ1-2; D is undetermined. The CDR3 totals 18 residues. CDR1 is DFQATT, CDR2 SNEGSKA, per germline (reference sequence). The CDR3 DNA reads as TGCAGTGCCCGCAATCTCCGGGAAGGGATCGGACTAAACTATTGCTACACCTTC. Residues: CSARNLREGIGLNYCYTF.

This clonotype was seen ten or more times. The genes are TRBV5-1 and TRBJ2-7, with 7 bases aligning to TRBD1. With V trimmed by 5 bases and J by 2 bases, 7 bases remained unmatched. CDR1 and CDR2 from the germline V gene are SGHRS and YFSETQ. This CDR3 region has 14 residues. CDR3 loop: CASSSLDRAYEQYF. CDR3 nucleotides: TGCGCCAGCAGTTCCCTAGACAGGGCCTACGAGCAGTACTTC.

In DNA form, the CDR3 reads TGTGCCAGCAGGGACGCCAACACCGGGGAGCTGTTTTTT. Its protein product is CASRDANTGELFF. The gene calls are TRBV5-4 and TRBJ2-2; D uncertain. CDR3 length equals 13 residues. The germline CDR1 and CDR2 sequences are SGHNT and YYREEE (reference sequence). V lost 5 bases and J 2 bases, leaving 7 bases between the germline ends.

This clonotype was counted at least ten times. V is TRBV24-1 and J is TRBJ2-1; unclear D gene. The germline CDR1 and CDR2 sequences are KGHDR and SFDVKD. This CDR3 contains 16 residues. Between the trimmed V and J ends, which lost 3 bases and 8 bases, there was a span of 19 bases. For the CDR3, the DNA is TGTGCCACCAGTGATACCGGGTCCTCCGGGTGGGATGAGCAGTTCTTC. Its protein is CATSDTGSSGWDEQFF.

This clonotype was observed a handful of times. The chain couples TRBV6-5 to TRBJ1-1; D not certain. From germline, CDR1 is MNHEY and CDR2 SVGAGI. This CDR3 is 12 amino acids long. Deletions cut 4 bases from V and 6 bases from J, with 9 bases between. This CDR3 is CASSSPGAEAFF. The CDR3 DNA reads as TGTGCCAGCAGTTCCCCGGGAGCTGAAGCTTTCTTT.

The chain uses TRBV20-1 and TRBJ2-5; 8 nucleotides agree with TRBD1. Germline V CDR1 and CDR2: DFQATT, SNEGSKA (reference sequence). The CDR3 is 15 residues long. V shed 6 bases and J 4 bases; nucleotides not matched to a gene: 13. The CDR3 sequence is CSAPVQGELGETQYF. The CDR3 DNA reads TGCAGTGCACCGGTACAGGGGGAGTTAGGAGAGACCCAGTACTTC.

This clonotype was picked up one time. The rearrangement links TRBV5-1 to TRBJ2-2, with D uncertain. V lost 4 bases to trimming and J lost 0 bases, with 19 bases between them. The CDR3 has 18 amino acids. The V gene's germline CDR1 is SGHRS and CDR2 YFSETQ. CDR3 in DNA: TGCGCCAGCAGCCTCGAGACAAGCCTTTACGCGAACACCGGGGAGCTGTTTTTT. It encodes CASSLETSLYANTGELFF.

In this sample, this clonotype turned up a few times. This chain uses TRBV28 with TRBJ2-3, with TRBD1 identical over 8 bases. J lost 6 bases, V lost 5 bases, and 7 bases had no gene match. Germline V gene data show CDR1 as MDHEN and CDR2 as SYDVKM. CDR3 size: 14 residues. This CDR3 reads CASSQTGAPDTQYF. The CDR3, as DNA: TGTGCCAGCAGTCAGACAGGGGCGCCTGATACGCAGTATTTT.

J is TRBJ2-7 and V is TRBV18; a weak D match, TRBD1 (6 bases). The germline CDR1 and CDR2 sequences are KGHSH and LQKENI. Trimming took 4 bases from V and 5 from J, leaving 12 bases between them. This CDR3 region has 13 residues. The CDR3 sequence is CASSQRTGNEQYF. The CDR3, as DNA: TGTGCCAGCTCACAACGAACAGGGAACGAGCAGTACTTC.